This TCR beta chain was recovered during a study of molecular identifiers for immune sequencing clone quantification. In its sample, this clonotype was seen many times. Libraries for naive CD8 T cells, which were made from about 19,000 to 1,100,000 sorted cells, drew on 10%, 30% or 50% of the RNA. TCRdb re-derived calls from the PCR reads in MiXCR, one entry per CDR3 protein. The data contain about 60,000 distinct CDR3 sequences, 17% of them singletons. This receptor was taken from a human donor in good health. Some libraries in this study had Jurkat cell RNA spiked in. The sequencing input was naive CD8+ T cells from blood, with Jurkat cell RNA spiked in. Subset specified: FACS-sorted CD8+CD4-CCR7+CD45RA+ naive T cells.

The CDR3 region has the DNA TGTGCCAGCACTTTAAGGGGGGGCAACACTGAAGCTTTCTTT. This encodes CASTLRGGNTEAFF. The chain has TRBV6-1 and TRBJ1-1; possible D gene TRBD1, 6 bases. Per germline, CDR1 MNHNS and CDR2 SASEGT. CDR3 length: 14 amino acids. V was shortened by 7 bases and J by 2 bases, with 14 bases between the two germline ends.